Following are 2 T cell receptor beta chains from one sample sequenced in a study of T cell changes during pregnancy in multiple sclerosis. The table came from immunoSEQ multiplex PCR; TCRdb's copy has only in-frame clones and leaves some out. The sample comprises tens of thousands of clones, about 83% of which are singletons, and approximately 8% rests with the top ten. Sample: CD8+ T cells from peripheral blood mononuclear cells, taken after pregnancy. All receptors come from a female donor with multiple sclerosis, enrolled in a pregnancy study.

This chain links TRBV5-5 with TRBJ2-1, with 7 bases that match TRBD2. CDR1 and CDR2 (germline): SGHKS, YYEKEE (reference sequence). The CDR3 contains 16 residues. Losses at the gene ends were 0 bases for V and 2 bases for J; bases not matched to a gene: 5. The CDR3 loop reads CASSLGWEGTYNEQFF. In nucleotides, the CDR3 is TGTGCCAGCAGCTTGGGGTGGGAGGGGACCTACAATGAGCAGTTCTTC.

This chain connects TRBV5-8 to TRBJ2-2; possibly TRBD2 for D (5 bases). This CDR3 contains 15 residues. V lost 2 bases, J lost 5 bases, and 13 bases lay in between. Germline loops: CDR1 SGHTS, CDR2 YDEGEE. The CDR3 sequence is CASSFGVRDTGELFF. CDR3 DNA sequence: TGTGCCAGCAGCTTCGGGGTACGCGATACCGGGGAGCTGTTTTTT.